Listed below are T cell receptor beta chains from one sample, sequenced in a study of blood T cell repertoires in COVID-19. Some clones are missing from TCRdb's copy, which holds only in-frame ones; the method was immunoSEQ multiplex PCR. The profile shows some 83,000 clones, around 90% of them singletons. Sequenced: peripheral blood. The source is an elderly woman with active or convalescent COVID-19. Each CDR3 is given with its conserved first and last residue. Each record gives: clone size, J gene, V gene, D gene, CDR3 protein, CDR3 DNA. D genes are given only for firm matches. A row's size may be missing; if present it is once, few, many or a size class.

clone size: .; J gene: TRBJ2-3; V gene: TRBV6-1; D gene: .; CDR3 protein: CASSEDRVIDTQYF; CDR3 DNA: TGTGCCAGCAGTGAAGACAGAGTCATAGATACGCAGTATTTT
clone size: .; J gene: TRBJ2-2; V gene: TRBV28; D gene: TRBD1; CDR3 protein: CASSLIGTGLTGELFF; CDR3 DNA: TGTGCCAGCAGTTTAATAGGGACAGGGCTCACCGGGGAGCTGTTTTTT
clone size: .; J gene: TRBJ2-7; V gene: TRBV27; D gene: TRBD1; CDR3 protein: CASSSRDRGNYEQYF; CDR3 DNA: TGTGCCAGCAGTTCCCGGGACAGGGGGAACTACGAGCAGTACTTC
clone size: .; J gene: TRBJ2-5; V gene: TRBV11-2; D gene: .; CDR3 protein: CASSLGVFPETQYF; CDR3 DNA: TGTGCCAGCAGCTTAGGCGTGTTCCCAGAGACCCAGTACTTC
clone size: once; J gene: TRBJ1-1; V gene: TRBV18; D gene: .; CDR3 protein: CASSPATYDTEAFF; CDR3 DNA: TGTGCCAGCTCACCGGCGACTTACGACACTGAAGCTTTCTTT
clone size: .; J gene: TRBJ2-1; V gene: TRBV6-5; D gene: TRBD1; CDR3 protein: CASSYSGQWDEQFF; CDR3 DNA: TGTGCCAGCAGTTACTCGGGACAGTGGGATGAGCAGTTCTTC
clone size: .; J gene: TRBJ2-5; V gene: TRBV7-2; D gene: TRBD1; CDR3 protein: CASSWQGQVGETQYF; CDR3 DNA: TGTGCCAGCAGCTGGCAGGGACAGGTTGGAGAGACCCAGTACTTC
clone size: .; J gene: TRBJ1-1; V gene: TRBV3-1/TRBV3-2; D gene: .; CDR3 protein: CASSQASATGNTEAFF; CDR3 DNA: TGTGCCAGCAGCCAAGCTAGTGCGACAGGGAACACTGAAGCTTTCTTT
clone size: .; J gene: TRBJ2-3; V gene: TRBV7-2; D gene: TRBD2; CDR3 protein: CASRQTSGGTDTQYF; CDR3 DNA: TGTGCCAGCAGGCAAACTAGCGGGGGCACAGATACGCAGTATTTT
clone size: .; J gene: TRBJ2-5; V gene: TRBV7-2; D gene: TRBD2; CDR3 protein: CASSLELAGVETQYF; CDR3 DNA: TGTGCCAGCAGCTTAGAACTAGCGGGTGTGGAGACCCAGTACTTC
clone size: .; J gene: TRBJ1-4; V gene: TRBV19; D gene: TRBD1; CDR3 protein: CASSTPQGAREKLFF; CDR3 DNA: TGTGCCAGTAGTACCCCTCAGGGGGCAAGGGAAAAACTGTTTTTT
clone size: .; J gene: TRBJ2-7; V gene: TRBV11-2; D gene: .; CDR3 protein: CASSFVDSLYEQYF; CDR3 DNA: TGTGCCAGCAGCTTCGTGGACAGCCTCTACGAGCAGTACTTC
clone size: .; J gene: TRBJ2-3; V gene: TRBV4-3; D gene: .; CDR3 protein: CASSQDISTDTQYF; CDR3 DNA: TGCGCCAGCAGCCAAGACATCAGCACAGATACGCAGTATTTT
clone size: few; J gene: TRBJ1-5; V gene: TRBV30; D gene: TRBD1; CDR3 protein: CAWSSGGNQPQHF; CDR3 DNA: TGTGCCTGGAGCTCAGGGGGGAATCAGCCCCAGCATTTT
clone size: .; J gene: TRBJ1-1; V gene: TRBV15; D gene: .; CDR3 protein: CATSRDRRAEAFF; CDR3 DNA: TGTGCCACCAGCAGAGATAGGAGGGCTGAAGCTTTCTTT
clone size: .; J gene: TRBJ2-5; V gene: TRBV7-9; D gene: TRBD1; CDR3 protein: CASSLRQGKETQYF; CDR3 DNA: TGTGCCAGCAGCTTACGACAGGGAAAAGAGACCCAGTACTTC
clone size: .; J gene: TRBJ2-1; V gene: TRBV4-3; D gene: TRBD1; CDR3 protein: CASSQAGPGQGGSNEQFF; CDR3 DNA: TGCGCCAGCAGCCAAGCCGGCCCTGGACAGGGGGGTAGCAATGAGCAGTTCTTC
clone size: .; J gene: TRBJ1-6; V gene: TRBV3-1/TRBV3-2; D gene: .; CDR3 protein: CASSQVPQGSSPLHF; CDR3 DNA: TGTGCCAGCAGCCAAGTGCCACAGGGCTCCTCGCCCCTCCACTTT
clone size: .; J gene: TRBJ2-3; V gene: TRBV29-1; D gene: .; CDR3 protein: CSTGGSRATDTQYF; CDR3 DNA: TGCAGCACTGGAGGGAGTCGGGCCACAGATACGCAGTATTTT
clone size: .; J gene: TRBJ2-2; V gene: TRBV7-2; D gene: TRBD1; CDR3 protein: CASSLVTGGGELFF; CDR3 DNA: TGTGCCAGCAGCTTAGTTACAGGGGGCGGGGAGCTGTTTTTT
clone size: .; J gene: TRBJ1-4; V gene: TRBV5-1; D gene: .; CDR3 protein: CASSSERGNEKLFF; CDR3 DNA: TGCGCCAGCAGCTCGGAAAGGGGCAATGAAAAACTGTTTTTT
clone size: .; J gene: TRBJ2-7; V gene: TRBV28; D gene: TRBD1; CDR3 protein: CASSQGQAVPYF; CDR3 DNA: TGTGCCAGCAGCCAGGGACAGGCCGTTCCGTACTTC
clone size: .; J gene: TRBJ2-5; V gene: TRBV28; D gene: .; CDR3 protein: CASHEVGAGTQYF; CDR3 DNA: TGTGCCAGCCACGAGGTGGGGGCCGGGACCCAGTACTTC
clone size: .; J gene: TRBJ2-7; V gene: TRBV21-1; D gene: .; CDR3 protein: CARRGDRAGEQYF; CDR3 DNA: TGTGCCCGCCGGGGGGACCGGGCGGGGGAGCAGTACTTC
clone size: few; J gene: TRBJ2-3; V gene: TRBV28; D gene: .; CDR3 protein: CASSLWGGRGDTQYF; CDR3 DNA: TGTGCCAGCAGTTTATGGGGAGGCCGGGGGGATACGCAGTATTTT
clone size: once; J gene: TRBJ2-3; V gene: TRBV18; D gene: .; CDR3 protein: CASSPGSPPDTQYF; CDR3 DNA: TGTGCCAGCTCACCGGGCAGCCCCCCAGATACGCAGTATTTT
clone size: .; J gene: TRBJ1-2; V gene: TRBV18; D gene: .; CDR3 protein: CASSPTSGEGGYTF; CDR3 DNA: TGTGCCAGCTCACCAACATCAGGGGAAGGCGGCTACACCTTC
clone size: .; J gene: TRBJ2-1; V gene: TRBV7-2; D gene: TRBD2; CDR3 protein: CASSLDQISGSQFF; CDR3 DNA: TGTGCCAGCAGCTTAGACCAGATTAGCGGGAGCCAGTTCTTC
clone size: .; J gene: TRBJ2-3; V gene: TRBV19; D gene: .; CDR3 protein: CASSTVITDTQYF; CDR3 DNA: TGTGCCAGTAGTACGGTGATCACAGATACGCAGTATTTT
clone size: .; J gene: TRBJ1-6; V gene: TRBV7-2; D gene: TRBD1; CDR3 protein: CASSLARWGQGTSPLHF; CDR3 DNA: TGTGCCAGCAGCTTAGCGAGGTGGGGACAGGGGACCTCACCCCTCCACTTT
clone size: .; J gene: TRBJ2-3; V gene: TRBV9; D gene: TRBD1; CDR3 protein: CASSTRQGGSTDTQYF; CDR3 DNA: TGTGCCAGCAGCACTCGACAGGGTGGGAGCACAGATACGCAGTATTTT
clone size: .; J gene: TRBJ1-2; V gene: TRBV19; D gene: TRBD1; CDR3 protein: CASTDDRGRGYGYTF; CDR3 DNA: TGTGCCAGCACAGACGACAGGGGGCGAGGCTATGGCTACACCTTC
clone size: .; J gene: TRBJ1-2; V gene: TRBV7-9; D gene: TRBD1; CDR3 protein: CASSLNRDRSFYGYTF; CDR3 DNA: TGTGCCAGCAGCTTAAACCGGGACAGGAGTTTCTATGGCTACACCTTC
clone size: .; J gene: TRBJ1-6; V gene: TRBV18; D gene: .; CDR3 protein: CASSPSGDSPLHF; CDR3 DNA: TGTGCCAGCTCGCCTTCGGGGGATTCACCCCTCCACTTT
clone size: .; J gene: TRBJ2-3; V gene: TRBV5-1; D gene: .; CDR3 protein: CASSQRRPSGVDTQYF; CDR3 DNA: TGCGCCAGCAGCCAGAGACGCCCCTCCGGGGTAGATACGCAGTATTTT
clone size: few; J gene: TRBJ1-6; V gene: TRBV18; D gene: .; CDR3 protein: CASSPIFAGNSPLHF; CDR3 DNA: TGTGCCAGCTCACCAATATTTGCGGGTAATTCACCCCTCCACTTT
clone size: .; J gene: TRBJ1-2; V gene: TRBV19; D gene: .; CDR3 protein: CASSPSPGVNGYTF; CDR3 DNA: TGTGCCAGTAGTCCGTCCCCCGGGGTGAATGGCTACACCTTC
clone size: .; J gene: TRBJ2-7; V gene: TRBV6-5; D gene: .; CDR3 protein: CASTSSTGYEQYF; CDR3 DNA: TGTGCCAGCACATCCTCAACAGGGTACGAGCAGTACTTC
clone size: .; J gene: TRBJ1-5; V gene: TRBV6-2/TRBV6-3; D gene: .; CDR3 protein: CASSYSAVNQPQHF; CDR3 DNA: TGTGCCAGCAGTTACTCGGCGGTGAATCAGCCCCAGCATTTT
clone size: .; J gene: TRBJ1-1; V gene: TRBV5-1; D gene: .; CDR3 protein: CASSLDMPIGEAFF; CDR3 DNA: TGCGCCAGCAGCTTAGACATGCCTATAGGCGAAGCTTTCTTT
clone size: .; J gene: TRBJ2-7; V gene: TRBV7-2; D gene: TRBD2; CDR3 protein: CASSPNSGGFEQYF; CDR3 DNA: TGTGCCAGCAGCCCTAATAGCGGGGGGTTCGAGCAGTACTTC
clone size: few; J gene: TRBJ2-3; V gene: TRBV7-2; D gene: TRBD2; CDR3 protein: CASSSRTGTSGRKPDTQYF; CDR3 DNA: TGTGCCAGCAGCTCCCGAACCGGGACTAGCGGGAGAAAGCCAGATACGCAGTATTTT
clone size: .; J gene: TRBJ2-7; V gene: TRBV30; D gene: .; CDR3 protein: CAWSQGSYEQYF; CDR3 DNA: TGTGCCTGGAGTCAGGGGTCCTACGAGCAGTACTTC
clone size: .; J gene: TRBJ2-1; V gene: TRBV28; D gene: TRBD2; CDR3 protein: CASSFIAGGRAYNEQFF; CDR3 DNA: TGTGCCAGCAGTTTTATAGCGGGAGGAAGGGCCTACAATGAGCAGTTCTTC
clone size: .; J gene: TRBJ2-2; V gene: TRBV7-3; D gene: TRBD1; CDR3 protein: CASSATGGNTGELFF; CDR3 DNA: TGTGCCAGCAGCGCGACAGGGGGCAACACCGGGGAGCTGTTTTTT
clone size: once; J gene: TRBJ1-5; V gene: TRBV18; D gene: .; CDR3 protein: CASSTQGQPQHF; CDR3 DNA: TGTGCCAGCTCCACACAGGGACAGCCCCAGCATTTT
clone size: .; J gene: TRBJ1-2; V gene: TRBV6-1; D gene: .; CDR3 protein: CASSPGTNYGYTF; CDR3 DNA: TGTGCCAGCAGTCCAGGGACAAACTATGGCTACACCTTC
clone size: once; J gene: TRBJ2-2; V gene: TRBV28; D gene: TRBD2; CDR3 protein: CASSFGPPGLAYRGTGELFF; CDR3 DNA: TGTGCCAGCAGTTTCGGGCCCCCGGGACTAGCATACCGTGGCACCGGGGAGCTGTTTTTT
clone size: .; J gene: TRBJ2-5; V gene: TRBV2; D gene: TRBD2; CDR3 protein: CATPLTSGGVGETQYF; CDR3 DNA: TGTGCCACCCCTTTGACTAGCGGGGGGGTAGGGGAGACCCAGTACTTC